Below are 4 T cell receptor beta chains sequenced from a single sample in a study of T cell responses to AZD1222 COVID-19 vaccine. Method: immunoSEQ multiplex PCR; TCRdb's copy keeps in-frame clones and lacks some. Found here are 80,000 to 100,000 clones, around nine tenths of them singletons; the top ten hold more than 10%. The material was peripheral blood, obtained on day 0 of AZD1222 vaccination. These receptors were taken from an adult in good health.

The chain carries TRBV28 and TRBJ1-2, with TRBD1 matching 7 bases. The V gene's germline CDR1 is MDHEN and CDR2 SYDVKM. V lost 6 bases, J lost 3 bases, and 7 bases stayed unmatched. CDR3 length: 14 residues. The CDR3 DNA sequence: TGTGCCAGCAGGGAAGGGGGCGCGCACTATGGCTACACCTTC. It translates to CASREGGAHYGYTF.

The CDR3 nucleotides read TGCAGCGTTGAAGATACGGGGGGGCGAGGCTACACCTTC. This translates into CSVEDTGGRGYTF. The chain combines TRBV29-1 with TRBJ1-2; D is perhaps TRBD1 (6 bases). Germline loops: CDR1 SQVTM, CDR2 ANQGSEA. V was shortened by 0 bases and J by 8 bases, with 13 bases between the two germline ends. This CDR3 region has 13 residues.

The rearrangement links TRBV7-2 to TRBJ2-6, with 7 bases matching TRBD2. Trimming removed 0 bases from V and 2 bases from J; junction bases left unmatched: 13. CDR1 is SGHTA and CDR2 is FQGNSA in the germline V gene. This CDR3 has 20 residues. This CDR3 reads CASSLASWRGFGPGANVLTF. The CDR3 DNA follows: TGTGCCAGCAGCTTAGCGTCATGGCGGGGGTTTGGACCTGGGGCCAACGTCCTGACTTTC.

The V call is TRBV18, the J call TRBJ2-3, with D unresolved. Germline CDR1 reads KGHSH; CDR2 reads LQKENI. This CDR3 spans 13 amino acids. V lost 1 base and J lost 6, with 8 bases in between. CDR3: CASSPLLVDTQYF. For the CDR3, the DNA is TGTGCCAGCTCACCACTTCTGGTGGATACGCAGTATTTT. The complete variable domain, with remaining parts taken from reference TRBV18 and TRBJ2-3, reads NAGVMQNPRHLVRRRGQEARLRCSPMKGHSHVYWYRQLPEEGLKFMVYLQKENIIDESGMPKERFSAEFPKEGPSILRIQQVVRGDSAAYFCASSPLLVDTQYFGPGTRLTVL.